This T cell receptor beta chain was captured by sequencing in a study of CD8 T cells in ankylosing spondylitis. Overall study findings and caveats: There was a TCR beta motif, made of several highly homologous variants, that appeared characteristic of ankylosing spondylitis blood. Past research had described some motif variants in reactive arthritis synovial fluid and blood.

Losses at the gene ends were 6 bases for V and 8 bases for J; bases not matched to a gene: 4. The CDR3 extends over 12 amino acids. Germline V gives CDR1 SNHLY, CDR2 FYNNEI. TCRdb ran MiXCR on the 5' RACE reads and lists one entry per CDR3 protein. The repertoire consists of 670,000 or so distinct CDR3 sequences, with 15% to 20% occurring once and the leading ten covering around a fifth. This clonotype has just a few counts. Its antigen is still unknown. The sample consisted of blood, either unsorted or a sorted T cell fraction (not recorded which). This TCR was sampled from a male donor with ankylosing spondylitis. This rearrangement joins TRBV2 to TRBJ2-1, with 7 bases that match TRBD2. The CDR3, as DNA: TGTGCCAGCAGGGGGGGGGGTGATGAGCAGTTCTTC. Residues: CASRGGGDEQFF.